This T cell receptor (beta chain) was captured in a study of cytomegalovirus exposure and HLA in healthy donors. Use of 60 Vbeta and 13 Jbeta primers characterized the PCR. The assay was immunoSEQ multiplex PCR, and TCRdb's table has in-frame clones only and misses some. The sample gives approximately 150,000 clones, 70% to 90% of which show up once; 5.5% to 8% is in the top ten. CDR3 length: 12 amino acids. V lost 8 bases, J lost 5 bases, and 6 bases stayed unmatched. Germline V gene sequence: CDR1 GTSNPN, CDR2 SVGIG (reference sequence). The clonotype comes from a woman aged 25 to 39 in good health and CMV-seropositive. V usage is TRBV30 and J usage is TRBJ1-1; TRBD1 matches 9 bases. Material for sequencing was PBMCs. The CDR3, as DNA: TGTGCCGAGGGGACAGGGATGACTGAAGCTTTCTTT. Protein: CAEGTGMTEAFF.